This T cell receptor (beta chain) is from a study of blood T cell repertoires in COVID-19. Produced via immunoSEQ multiplex PCR; TCRdb's table is partial and in-frame only. This table has hundreds of thousands of clones, roughly 90% appearing once. The germline CDR1 and CDR2 sequences are KGHDR and SFDVKD. V trimming: 5 bases; J trimming: 2 bases; junction bases outside the gene matches: 6. The CDR3 is made up of 16 amino acids. V gene TRBV24-1 combines with J gene TRBJ2-1, with 9 bases fitting TRBD1. The sequenced sample consisted of PBMCs or T cells enriched from blood (not recorded which). The receptor's source is a woman in her thirties or forties who had recovered from COVID-19. CDR3 nucleotides: TGTGCCACCAGTGTTAGTAGGGACAGGGCCTACAATGAGCAGTTCTTC. Encoded protein: CATSVSRDRAYNEQFF.